What follows are 24 T cell receptor beta chains derived from one specimen sequenced in a study of blood T cell repertoires in COVID-19. TCRdb keeps only in-frame clones here, not all; method: immunoSEQ multiplex PCR. The table includes hundreds of thousands of clones, 75% to 90% detected once. Material: PBMCs or T cells enriched from blood (not recorded which). These TCRs come from a woman in her sixties who had recovered from COVID-19.

As for this clone: Other DNA sequences within the sample encode an identical CDR3. The gene calls are TRBV30 and TRBJ1-1; a possible D gene is TRBD1 (5 bases). In germline, CDR1 is GTSNPN, CDR2 SVGIG (reference sequence). V lost 3 bases to trimming and J lost 0 bases, with 8 bases between them. The CDR3 loop spans 13 amino acids. The CDR3 sequence: CAWRQGLNTEAFF. CDR3 nucleotides: TGTGCCTGGAGGCAGGGTCTGAACACTGAAGCTTTCTTT. The variable domain in full, completed from reference TRBV30 and TRBJ1-1, reads SQTIHQWPATLVQPVGSPLSLECTVEGTSNPNLYWYRQAAGRGLQLLFYSVGIGQISSEVPQNLSASRPQDRQFILSSKKLLLSDSGFYLCAWRQGLNTEAFFGQGTRLTVV.

In the case of this clone: Other DNA sequences from this sample encode an identical CDR3 as well. The rearrangement links TRBV5-1 to TRBJ1-3; tentatively, D is TRBD1 (6 bases). The CDR3 spans 15 residues. With 0 bases removed from V and 3 bases from J, the gap between germline ends came to 10 bases. Germline V gives CDR1 SGHRS, CDR2 YFSETQ. Here the CDR3 reads CASSLEGGSGNTIYF. CDR3 bases: TGCGCCAGCAGCTTGGAAGGGGGAAGTGGAAACACCATATATTTT.

The sample holds one count of this clone. The chain employs TRBV11-3 and TRBJ2-1; TRBD1 matches 7 bases. CDR1 SGHNT and CDR2 YENEEA come from the germline V gene. This CDR3 region has 16 residues. The V and J ends lost 1 base and 3 bases, in that order; junction bases with no gene match: 6. The CDR3 nucleotides are TGTGCCAGCAGCTTAGTTCCAGGGGGTAGCTACAATGAGCAGTTCTTC. Its translation: CASSLVPGGSYNEQFF. The full variable domain, its missing parts supplied by reference TRBV11-3 and TRBJ2-1, is EAGVVQSPRYKIIEKKQPVAFWCNPISGHNTLYWYLQNLGQGPELLIRYENEEAVDDSQLPKDRFSAERLKGVDSTLKIQPAELGDSAVYLCASSLVPGGSYNEQFFGPGTRLTVL.

This chain connects TRBV28 to TRBJ1-3, with a possible D match to TRBD1 (6 bases). CDR3 length equals 15 residues. The V end lost 11 bases, the J end lost 0 bases, and 17 bases lay between the germline ends. Germline CDR1 reads MDHEN; CDR2 reads SYDVKM. CDR3 residues: CASRAGGLSGNTIYF. CDR3 DNA: TGTGCCTCAAGGGCCGGGGGGCTCTCTGGAAACACCATATATTTT.

The chain is built from TRBV2 and TRBJ2-1; 10 nucleotides match TRBD2. J lost 2 bases, V lost 6 bases, and 4 bases had no gene match. CDR1 SNHLY and CDR2 FYNNEI come from the germline V gene. The CDR3 is made up of 15 amino acids. CDR3 region: CASRRGLAAYNEQFF. CDR3 bases: TGTGCCAGCAGGCGAGGACTAGCGGCCTACAATGAGCAGTTCTTC.

V is TRBV5-1 and J is TRBJ2-3; D perhaps matches TRBD1 (6 bases). Germline V CDR1 and CDR2: SGHRS, YFSETQ. The CDR3 has 13 residues. Trimming took off 5 bases at V and 2 bases at J, with 9 bases between the two ends. The CDR3: CASRQGNTDTQYF. CDR3 DNA: TGCGCCAGCAGACAGGGTAACACAGATACGCAGTATTTT.

V is TRBV3-1 (or the pseudogene TRBV3-2) and J is TRBJ2-3, with TRBD2 identical over 9 bases. The V gene's germline CDR1 is LGHDT and CDR2 YNNKEL (reference sequence). This CDR3 contains 17 residues. V lost 0 bases, J lost 2 bases, and 6 bases stayed unmatched. CDR3 in amino acids: CASSQDVAGAHTDTQYF. CDR3 nucleotides: TGTGCCAGCAGCCAAGACGTAGCGGGGGCCCACACAGATACGCAGTATTTT.

This clone has more than one count but fewer than ten. This chain connects TRBV30 to TRBJ2-3, with TRBD1 as a possible D gene (7 bases). CDR3 size: 14 residues. Trimming pared 7 bases from V and 3 bases from J, leaving 17 bases between. Germline values: CDR1 GTSNPN, CDR2 SVGIG (reference sequence). As DNA, the CDR3 is TGTGCCTCTACACCAGGGGGGATGACAGATACGCAGTATTTT. This sequence encodes CASTPGGMTDTQYF.

This clone was counted a single time. V gene TRBV5-1 combines with J gene TRBJ2-3; 9 bases fit TRBD2. The V segment lost 0 bases and the J segment 6 bases; nucleotides outside the gene matches: 11. Looked up from germline, CDR1 is SGHRS and CDR2 is YFSETQ. The CDR3 loop spans 17 amino acids. Here the CDR3 DNA reads TGCGCCAGCAGCTTGGTGGCTGGCGGGGGGGCCGGGGATACGCAGTATTTT. Protein sequence: CASSLVAGGGAGDTQYF.

The V gene is TRBV4-1, the J gene TRBJ1-5; D gene uncertain. Trimming removed 0 bases from V and 6 bases from J, with 6 bases in between. There are 13 residues in the CDR3. The V gene's germline CDR1 is MGHRA and CDR2 YSYEKL. In nucleotides, the CDR3 is TGCGCCAGCAGCCAAGATGCAGGTCAGCCCCAGCATTTT. It is translated as CASSQDAGQPQHF.

The rearrangement joins TRBV29-1 to TRBJ1-2, with 8 bases that match TRBD1. This CDR3 spans 12 amino acids. The V and J ends lost 6 bases and 4 bases, in that order; junction bases with no gene match: 4. The germline V gene encodes CDR1 SQVTM and CDR2 ANQGSEA. The CDR3 bases are TGCAGCGTCGCTGGACAGGGCTATGGCTACACCTTC. It is translated as CSVAGQGYGYTF. Full variable domain (outside the CDR3, taken from reference TRBV29-1 and TRBJ1-2): SAVISQKPSRDICQRGTSLTIQCQVDSQVTMMFWYRQQPGQSLTLIATANQGSEATYESGFVIDKFPISRPNLTFSTLTVSNMSPEDSSIYLCSVAGQGYGYTFGSGTRLTVV.

J is TRBJ2-5 and V is TRBV10-1; 7 positions agree with TRBD2. Germline CDR1 is WNHNN and CDR2 is SYGVQD (reference sequence). The CDR3 is made up of 14 amino acids. V lost 6 bases to trimming and J lost 5 bases; unmatched junction nucleotides: 9. Here the CDR3 DNA reads TGCGCCAGCAGCCCTGGGGGGGTCCAGGAGACCCAGTACTTC. It yields the protein CASSPGGVQETQYF.

Here the CDR3 reads CASSQADMGEPQHF. In DNA form, the CDR3 reads TGCGCCAGCAGCCAAGCTGACATGGGCGAGCCCCAGCATTTT. The chain links TRBV4-1 to TRBJ1-5; D call uncertain. Trimming pared 1 base from V and 8 bases from J, leaving 12 bases between. The CDR3 is 14 residues long. Germline CDR1 MGHRA, CDR2 YSYEKL.

The chain links TRBV5-1 to TRBJ1-2, with 8 bases identical to TRBD1. The V gene's germline CDR1 is SGHRS and CDR2 YFSETQ. Trimming took 2 bases from V and 2 from J; bases not matched to a gene: 5. There are 15 residues in the CDR3. CDR3 nucleotides: TGCGCCAGCAGCTTACAGGGGGACCAAAACTATGGCTACACCTTC. It specifies CASSLQGDQNYGYTF.

The chain uses TRBV9 and TRBJ1-1; tentatively, D is TRBD1 (5 bases). V was cut by 4 bases and J by 7 bases, with 14 bases left in between. The CDR3 is made up of 13 amino acids. The germline V gene has CDR1 SGDLS and CDR2 YYNGEE. CDR3 residues: CASSPPFDSEAFF. CDR3 nucleotides: TGTGCCAGCAGCCCCCCCTTCGACAGTGAAGCTTTCTTT.

This chain links TRBV6-5 with TRBJ1-2, with 8 bases aligning to TRBD1. CDR1 and CDR2 (germline): MNHEY, SVGAGI. V trimming: 5 bases; J trimming: 6 bases; junction bases outside the gene matches: 11. The CDR3 covers 15 residues. The CDR3 region has the DNA TGTGCCAGCAGTCAACTAGGGCAGGGGGCTGATGGCTACACCTTC. Protein product: CASSQLGQGADGYTF.

V is TRBV4-1 and J is TRBJ1-4; possibly TRBD1 for D (6 bases). CDR3 size: 18 residues. The germline V gene has CDR1 MGHRA and CDR2 YSYEKL. V was pared by 4 bases and J by 0 bases, with 18 bases between. The CDR3 loop reads CASSPGTIFYATNEKLFF. The DNA of the CDR3 is TGCGCCAGCAGCCCGGGGACAATCTTTTACGCAACTAATGAAAAACTGTTTTTT.

V is TRBV10-3 and J is TRBJ2-3, with 10 nucleotides matching TRBD2. CDR3 length: 14 residues. CDR1 is ENHRY, CDR2 SYGVKD, per germline. Trimming removed 6 bases from V and 8 bases from J; junction bases left unmatched: 8. CDR3 loop: CAIRLAGGPGTQYF. The CDR3, as DNA: TGTGCCATCAGGTTAGCGGGGGGCCCAGGTACGCAGTATTTT.

This clone is a singleton in its sample. V usage is TRBV2 and J usage is TRBJ2-7, with 8 bases that match TRBD1. V shed 6 bases, J shed 1 base, and the junction held 8 bases outside the gene matches. The CDR3 is 15 amino acids. Germline loops: CDR1 SNHLY, CDR2 FYNNEI. CDR3 protein: CASRVDRDRSYEQYF. As DNA, the CDR3 is TGTGCCAGCAGGGTGGACAGGGATAGGTCCTACGAGCAGTACTTC.

The rearrangement links TRBV6-2 or TRBV6-3 to TRBJ2-7, with D possibly matching TRBD2 (5 bases). CDR3 size: 14 residues. The germline V and J ends were trimmed by 0 bases and 2 bases, with 8 bases remaining between them. From germline, CDR1 is MNHEY and CDR2 SVGEGT. CDR3 coding DNA: TGTGCCAGCAGTTACTCTGGAGGAACCTACGAGCAGTACGTC. As protein: CASSYSGGTYEQYV.

This clone occurred once. This rearrangement joins TRBV11-2 to TRBJ1-6; no firm D call. Germline CDR1 is SGHAT and CDR2 is FQNNGV. The CDR3 has 11 amino acids. V lost 5 bases and J 6 bases, leaving 2 bases between the germline ends. This CDR3 is CASSRNSPLHF. The CDR3 DNA reads as TGTGCCAGCAGCCGTAATTCACCCCTCCACTTT.

CDR3 bases: TGTGCCACCAGTGACCCTCCAGGGGTATCTGGAAACACCATATATTTT. Translation gives CATSDPPGVSGNTIYF. This rearrangement joins TRBV24-1 to TRBJ1-3; TRBD1 is a possible D gene (6 bases). The V gene's germline CDR1 is KGHDR and CDR2 SFDVKD. The CDR3 runs to 16 residues. Trimming removed 4 bases from V and 1 base from J, with 13 bases in between.

This clone was recorded only once. The chain combines TRBV14 with TRBJ1-1; D is possibly TRBD1 (5 bases). The CDR3 is made up of 14 amino acids. V gave up 4 bases and J gave up 0 bases, with 9 bases separating them. Germline CDR1 SGHDN, CDR2 FVKESK. CDR3 protein: CASSPLTVNTEAFF. Written as DNA, the CDR3 is TGTGCCAGCAGCCCCCTGACAGTGAACACTGAAGCTTTCTTT. Based on the CDR3 plus reference TRBV14 and TRBJ1-1, the full variable domain is EAGVTQFPSHSVIEKGQTVTLRCDPISGHDNLYWYRRVMGKEIKFLLHFVKESKQDESGMPNNRFLAERTGGTYSTLKVQPAELEDSGVYFCASSPLTVNTEAFFGQGTRLTVV.

The table lists this clone with a few counts. The gene calls are TRBV10-3 and TRBJ1-2, with 7 bases matching TRBD1. V shed 6 bases, J shed 1 base, and the junction held 5 bases outside the gene matches. The CDR3 extends over 14 amino acids. From germline, CDR1 is ENHRY and CDR2 SYGVKD. The CDR3 protein is CAIRPGQDNYGYTF. The CDR3 DNA follows: TGTGCCATCAGGCCAGGACAGGATAACTATGGCTACACCTTC.